A single sample is the source of the 5 T cell receptor beta chains below, sequenced in a study of blood T cell repertoires in COVID-19. Assay: immunoSEQ multiplex PCR; the TCRdb copy retains only in-frame clones and omits some. The sample carries about 170,000 clones, approximately 83% recorded once. Specimen: peripheral blood. The receptors come from a woman older than 75 with acute or convalescent COVID-19.

The CDR3 DNA sequence: TGTGCCAGCAGCTTACTGTCCCAGGGGTCCACCGGGGAGCTGTTTTTT. Its translation: CASSLLSQGSTGELFF. This rearrangement joins TRBV7-2 to TRBJ2-2; a weak D match, TRBD1 (6 bases). Deletions cut 2 bases from V and 4 bases from J, with 14 bases between. Germline CDR1 is SGHTA and CDR2 is FQGNSA. This CDR3 spans 16 amino acids.

The chain has TRBV9 and TRBJ2-7, with TRBD2 identical over 9 bases. Germline trimming cut 4 bases from V and 6 bases from J; bases unmatched to any gene: 8. Germline CDR1 SGDLS, CDR2 YYNGEE. This CDR3 is 14 amino acids long. The CDR3 loop reads CASSPRTSVSEQYF. The CDR3 DNA follows: TGTGCCAGCAGCCCGAGGACTAGCGTAAGCGAGCAGTACTTC.

The rearrangement joins TRBV5-1 to TRBJ2-7; D may be TRBD1 (6 bases). This CDR3 region has 16 residues. Germline loops: CDR1 SGHRS, CDR2 YFSETQ. Trimming stripped 3 bases from V and 4 bases from J, with 20 bases between. DNA for the CDR3: TGCGCCAGCAGCTCGACCACCGGGACAAGGAGGTACGAGCAGTACTTC. Protein: CASSSTTGTRRYEQYF.

This clone was counted a single time. This CDR3 is also generated by other DNA sequences in the sample. The J gene is TRBJ1-1, the V gene TRBV7-3; D unresolved. Trimming took off 5 bases at V and 1 base at J, with 8 bases between the two ends. From germline, CDR1 is SGHTA and CDR2 FQGTGA. The CDR3 extends over 13 amino acids. The CDR3 protein is CASSLGANTEAFF. DNA for the CDR3: TGTGCCAGCAGCCTAGGAGCGAACACTGAAGCTTTCTTT.

The chain employs TRBV7-9 and TRBJ2-7; TRBD2 matches at 7 bases. Germline V gene data show CDR1 as SEHNR and CDR2 as FQNEAQ (reference sequence). The CDR3 totals 12 residues. With 1 base clipped from V and 9 bases from J, the junction kept 3 bases outside the gene matches. CDR3 DNA sequence: TGTGCCAGCAGCTTAGGATCTAGCGGGCAGTACTTC. Its protein is CASSLGSSGQYF.